Reported below is one TCR beta chain. The target antigen is unknown. Unique molecular identifiers were present in the TCR beta cDNA libraries. Each batch of roughly 1 to 11 million T cells produced roughly 450,000 cDNA molecules. TCRdb used MiXCR to reprocess the PCR reads, holding one entry per CDR3 protein. In the table there are 650,000 to 850,000 distinct CDR3 sequences, 53% of which are singletons. Germline values: CDR1 LNHNV, CDR2 YYDKDF (reference sequence). This CDR3 spans 16 amino acids. The V gene end was trimmed by 3 bases and the J gene end by 8 bases; junction bases not matched to a gene: 10. The data were obtained in a study of post-analysis software for immune sequencing data. Overall study context: Relapsing-remitting, secondary progressive and progressive-relapsing multiple sclerosis were all included among the disease courses.

General study points: TRBV segments more frequent in patients than in controls numbered roughly 5 and included TRBV5-6, TRBV5-1 and TRBV20-1. Compared with controls, patients showed significantly lower normalized Chao1 diversity. Samples from a shared batch, those prepared together, strongly co-clustered by F measure.

The sample comprised blood. The TCR sequence derives from a girl aged 10-17 years with multiple sclerosis. The chain carries TRBV15 and TRBJ1-4; 9 bases match TRBD1. The CDR3 DNA is TGTGCCACCAGCAGGGAAATGGGACAGGGTCGGGAAAAACTGTTTTTT. It yields the protein CATSREMGQGREKLFF. Full variable domain (outside the CDR3, taken from reference TRBV15 and TRBJ1-4): DAMVIQNPRYQVTQFGKPVTLSCSQTLNHNVMYWYQQKSSQAPKLLFHYYDKDFNNEADTPDNFQSRRPNTSFCFLDIRSPGLGDTAMYLCATSREMGQGREKLFFGSGTQLSVL.